A few counts support the clone carrying this T cell receptor beta chain. The antigen remains undetermined. This sample is drawn from a study of blood T cells in healthy people across ages. Turning to the study itself: Capture by template switching was about one barcoded beta molecule per two T cells. Findings of the study overall: From one million sequenced T cells, diversity estimates were lower bounds. Higher naive T cell percentage went strongly together with higher TCR beta diversity.

Primers used in a second PCR of roughly 7 to 12 cycles were a sample-barcoded 5' primer and a J-beta primer mix. Each cDNA molecule carried a tag from a template-switch adaptor that contained 12 random nucleotides. MiXCR, run by TCRdb on the 5' RACE reads, gives a single entry per CDR3 protein. The top ten hold around a quarter of the sample, which has hundreds of thousands of distinct CDR3 sequences, approximately 60% seen once. J gave up 4 bases and V 5 bases, and 16 bases lay outside the gene matches. The length of the CDR3 is 17 residues. Germline CDR1 and CDR2: SGHNT and YENEEA. This TCR derives from a man in his forties in good health. The chain employs TRBV11-3 and TRBJ1-1; 7 nucleotides match TRBD1. The sequenced sample consisted of blood. The CDR3 bases are TGTGCCAGCAGCCATGAGGACAGGATCCCATGGGGCACTGAAGCTTTCTTT. Residues: CASSHEDRIPWGTEAFF.